The T cell receptor (beta chain) described here comes from a study of identical twins. General study findings and limits: Zero-insertion analyses could be partly confounded by invariant MAIT and iNKT cells.

Germline loops: CDR1 DFQATT, CDR2 SNEGSKA (reference sequence). V was clipped by 0 bases and J by 8 bases, with 8 bases between them. The CDR3 is 12 residues long. TCRdb reanalysed the 5' RACE reads using MiXCR and keeps one entry per CDR3 protein. In the table there are 450,000 or so distinct CDR3 sequences, approximately 15% of which are singletons. To note about this clonotype: The antigen is unknown.

This same sample was also taken into another study, of yellow fever vaccine responses in identical twins.

The V and J genes are TRBV20-1 and TRBJ2-1, with D unresolved. The receptor was derived from a woman aged 18-35 years in good health. Sequenced sample: CD4+ T cells sorted from blood. The CDR3 nucleotides are TGCAGTGCTAGAGATAGGAGCTATGAGCAGTTCTTC. It codes for CSARDRSYEQFF.